This is a list of T cell receptor beta chains from one sample in a study of blood T cell repertoires in COVID-19. Profiled with immunoSEQ multiplex PCR; TCRdb holds only in-frame clones, not every one. The sample includes 500,000 or so clones, roughly 87% of them seen just once. Sequencing input: PBMCs or T cells enriched from blood (not recorded which). The receptors were gathered from a woman aged 18-29 years who had recovered from COVID-19. Each CDR3 is given with its conserved first and last residue. Each record gives: V gene, clone size, J gene, D gene, CDR3 protein, CDR3 DNA. The D gene is left open where the match is weak. Where a row states a size, it is once, few, many or the class of an expanded clone; other rows omit it.

V gene: TRBV3-1/TRBV3-2
clone size: NA
J gene: TRBJ1-2
D gene: NA
CDR3 protein: CASSQDARGYGYTF
CDR3 DNA: TGTGCCAGCAGCCAAGACGCTCGGGGCTATGGCTACACCTTC

V gene: TRBV30
clone size: once
J gene: TRBJ1-1
D gene: TRBD1
CDR3 protein: CAWTGGMNTEAFF
CDR3 DNA: TGTGCCTGGACAGGGGGCATGAACACTGAAGCTTTCTTT

V gene: TRBV28
clone size: NA
J gene: TRBJ1-1
D gene: NA
CDR3 protein: CASSSGENTEAFF
CDR3 DNA: TGTGCCAGCAGTTCAGGGGAGAACACTGAAGCTTTCTTT

V gene: TRBV7-9
clone size: NA
J gene: TRBJ1-1
D gene: TRBD1
CDR3 protein: CASSLGQGAKDTEAFF
CDR3 DNA: TGTGCCAGCAGCTTAGGACAGGGGGCGAAGGACACTGAAGCTTTCTTT

V gene: TRBV30
clone size: NA
J gene: TRBJ2-5
D gene: TRBD2
CDR3 protein: CAWSAGGKETQYF
CDR3 DNA: TGTGCCTGGAGTGCGGGGGGAAAAGAGACCCAGTACTTC

V gene: TRBV5-4
clone size: NA
J gene: TRBJ1-6
D gene: TRBD1
CDR3 protein: CASSYSTGGKNSPLHF
CDR3 DNA: TGTGCCAGCAGCTATTCTACAGGGGGCAAAAATTCACCCCTCCACTTT

V gene: TRBV5-8
clone size: NA
J gene: TRBJ1-1
D gene: TRBD1
CDR3 protein: CASSRDRTNTEAFF
CDR3 DNA: TGTGCCAGCAGCAGGGACAGGACGAACACTGAAGCTTTCTTT

V gene: TRBV7-9
clone size: NA
J gene: TRBJ1-1
D gene: TRBD1
CDR3 protein: CASSLEAGLGTGKNTEAFF
CDR3 DNA: TGTGCCAGCAGCTTAGAAGCTGGGTTAGGGACAGGAAAGAACACTGAAGCTTTCTTT

V gene: TRBV7-8
clone size: NA
J gene: TRBJ2-1
D gene: TRBD1
CDR3 protein: CASSFWGQGSYNEQFF
CDR3 DNA: TGTGCCAGCAGCTTCTGGGGACAGGGATCCTACAATGAGCAGTTCTTC

V gene: TRBV5-1
clone size: NA
J gene: TRBJ1-2
D gene: NA
CDR3 protein: CASSSSTQNYGYTF
CDR3 DNA: TGCGCCAGCAGCTCTTCGACACAGAACTATGGCTACACCTTC

V gene: TRBV7-8
clone size: NA
J gene: TRBJ1-2
D gene: TRBD1
CDR3 protein: CASSVTGASNYGYTF
CDR3 DNA: TGTGCCAGCAGCGTAACAGGGGCCTCTAACTATGGCTACACCTTC

V gene: TRBV2
clone size: NA
J gene: TRBJ2-3
D gene: NA
CDR3 protein: CASSVFGAGALTDTQYF
CDR3 DNA: TGTGCCAGCAGTGTCTTCGGGGCGGGGGCCCTCACAGATACGCAGTATTTT

V gene: TRBV6-5
clone size: NA
J gene: TRBJ1-1
D gene: NA
CDR3 protein: CASSPYTSNTEAFF
CDR3 DNA: TGTGCCAGCAGTCCCTATACTTCGAACACTGAAGCTTTCTTT

V gene: TRBV7-8
clone size: NA
J gene: TRBJ2-5
D gene: NA
CDR3 protein: CASSFSGYQETQYF
CDR3 DNA: TGTGCCAGCAGCTTTTCCGGGTACCAAGAGACCCAGTACTTC

V gene: TRBV28
clone size: NA
J gene: TRBJ1-2
D gene: TRBD1
CDR3 protein: CASLEQGPNYGYTF
CDR3 DNA: TGTGCCAGCCTAGAACAGGGGCCTAACTATGGCTACACCTTC

V gene: TRBV6-5
clone size: NA
J gene: TRBJ2-3
D gene: TRBD2
CDR3 protein: CASSYPAGGHYTQYF
CDR3 DNA: TGTGCCAGCAGTTACCCAGCGGGGGGGCACTATACGCAGTATTTT

V gene: TRBV18
clone size: NA
J gene: TRBJ1-2
D gene: NA
CDR3 protein: CASSPLEGGDGYTF
CDR3 DNA: TGTGCCAGCTCCCCCCTCGAGGGAGGGGATGGCTACACCTTC

V gene: TRBV19
clone size: NA
J gene: TRBJ1-6
D gene: NA
CDR3 protein: CASNWDFSNSPLHF
CDR3 DNA: TGTGCCAGTAATTGGGACTTTTCGAATTCACCCCTCCACTTT

V gene: TRBV5-1
clone size: NA
J gene: TRBJ1-3
D gene: TRBD1
CDR3 protein: CASSLQDRGFSGNTIYF
CDR3 DNA: TGCGCCAGCAGCCTCCAGGACAGGGGGTTCTCTGGAAACACCATATATTTT

V gene: TRBV10-3
clone size: NA
J gene: TRBJ1-2
D gene: NA
CDR3 protein: CASRPQGGANYGYTF
CDR3 DNA: TGTGCCTCACGGCCCCAAGGGGGAGCTAACTATGGCTACACCTTC

V gene: TRBV28
clone size: NA
J gene: TRBJ2-3
D gene: NA
CDR3 protein: CASKGSTDTQYF
CDR3 DNA: TGTGCCAGCAAGGGGTCCACAGATACGCAGTATTTT

V gene: TRBV7-7
clone size: NA
J gene: TRBJ2-1
D gene: TRBD2
CDR3 protein: CASSMGLASYNEQFF
CDR3 DNA: TGTGCCAGCAGCATGGGACTAGCGTCCTACAATGAGCAGTTCTTC

V gene: TRBV3-1/TRBV3-2
clone size: NA
J gene: TRBJ1-1
D gene: NA
CDR3 protein: CASSPISGQSTEAFF
CDR3 DNA: TGTGCCAGCAGCCCGATAAGCGGACAGAGCACTGAAGCTTTCTTT

V gene: TRBV19
clone size: once
J gene: TRBJ2-1
D gene: TRBD2
CDR3 protein: CASRTSGGRNEQFF
CDR3 DNA: TGTGCCAGTAGAACTAGCGGGGGACGAAATGAGCAGTTCTTC